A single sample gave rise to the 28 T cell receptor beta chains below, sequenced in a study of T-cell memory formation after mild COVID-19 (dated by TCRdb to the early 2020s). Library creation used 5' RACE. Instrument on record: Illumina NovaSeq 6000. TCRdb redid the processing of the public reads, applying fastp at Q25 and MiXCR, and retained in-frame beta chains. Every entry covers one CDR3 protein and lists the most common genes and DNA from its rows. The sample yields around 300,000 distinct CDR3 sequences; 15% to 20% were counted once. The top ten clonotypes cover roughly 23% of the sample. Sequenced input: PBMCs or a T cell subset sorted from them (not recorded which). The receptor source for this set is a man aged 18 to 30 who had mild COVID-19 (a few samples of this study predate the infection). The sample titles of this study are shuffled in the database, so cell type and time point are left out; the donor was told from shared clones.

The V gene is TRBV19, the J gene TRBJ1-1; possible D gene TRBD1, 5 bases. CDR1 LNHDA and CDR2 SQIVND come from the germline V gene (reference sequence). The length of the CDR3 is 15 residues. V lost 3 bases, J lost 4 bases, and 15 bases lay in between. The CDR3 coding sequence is TGTGCCAGTAGTATTAGGGGCATCCTAGGCACTGAAGCTTTCTTT. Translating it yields CASSIRGILGTEAFF. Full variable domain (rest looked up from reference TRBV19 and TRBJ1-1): DGGITQSPKYLFRKEGQNVTLSCEQNLNHDAMYWYRQDPGQGLRLIYYSQIVNDFQKGDIAEGYSVSREKKESFPLTVTSAQKNPTAFYLCASSIRGILGTEAFFGQGTRLTVV.

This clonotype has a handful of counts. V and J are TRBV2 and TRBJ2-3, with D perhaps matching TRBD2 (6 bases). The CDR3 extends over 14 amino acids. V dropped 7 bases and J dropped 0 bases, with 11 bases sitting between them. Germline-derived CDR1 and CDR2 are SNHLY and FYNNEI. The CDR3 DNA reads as TGTGCCAGCACGTGGGAGGAAAGCACAGATACGCAGTATTTT. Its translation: CASTWEESTDTQYF.

In DNA form, the CDR3 reads TGCGCCAGCAGCCAAGGAGACTCCCAGGATACGCAGTATTTT. Amino acids: CASSQGDSQDTQYF. The V and J genes are TRBV4-3 and TRBJ2-3, with D uncertain. Germline V gives CDR1 LGHNA, CDR2 YSLEER. The CDR3 sequence is 14 residues long. The V and J ends lost 1 base and 6 bases respectively, with 11 bases between them.

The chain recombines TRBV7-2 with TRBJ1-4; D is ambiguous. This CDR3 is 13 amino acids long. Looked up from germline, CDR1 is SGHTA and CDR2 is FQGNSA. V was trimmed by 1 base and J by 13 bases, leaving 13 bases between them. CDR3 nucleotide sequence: TGTGCCAGCAGCTTAGACGGTTACTCCGGACTGTTTTTT. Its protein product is CASSLDGYSGLFF.

CDR3 bases: TGTGCCAGCAGCCAACGGGAAAGCCGAGATGAAAAACTGTTTTTT. Protein: CASSQRESRDEKLFF. The chain is built from TRBV5-5 and TRBJ1-4; D ambiguous. With 4 bases removed from V and 6 bases from J, the gap between germline ends came to 16 bases. The CDR3 has 15 amino acids. Germline assignment: CDR1 SGHKS and CDR2 YYEKEE (reference sequence).

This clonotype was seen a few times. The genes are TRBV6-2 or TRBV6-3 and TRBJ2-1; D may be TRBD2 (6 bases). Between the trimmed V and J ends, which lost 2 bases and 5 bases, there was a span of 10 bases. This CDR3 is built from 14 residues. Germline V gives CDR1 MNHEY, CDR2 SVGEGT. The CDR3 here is CASSYAAGNNEQFF. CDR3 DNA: TGTGCCAGCAGTTACGCGGCGGGGAACAATGAGCAGTTCTTC.

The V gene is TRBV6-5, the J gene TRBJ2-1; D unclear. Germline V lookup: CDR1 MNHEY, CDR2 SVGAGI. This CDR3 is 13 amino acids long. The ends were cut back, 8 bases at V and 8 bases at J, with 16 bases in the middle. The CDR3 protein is CASYRAMRDEQFF. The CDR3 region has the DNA TGTGCCAGCTATAGAGCGATGAGAGATGAGCAGTTCTTC.

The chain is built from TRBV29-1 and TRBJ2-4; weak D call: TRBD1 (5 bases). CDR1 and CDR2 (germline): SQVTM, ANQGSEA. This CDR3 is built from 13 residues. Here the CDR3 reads CRTVGRTKNIQYF. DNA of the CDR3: TGCAGGACTGTGGGGCGGACCAAAAACATTCAGTACTTC. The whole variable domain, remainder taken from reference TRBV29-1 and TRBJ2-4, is SAVISQKPSRDICQRGTSLTIQCQVDSQVTMMFWYRQQPGQSLTLIATANQGSEATYESGFVIDKFPISRPNLTFSTLTVSNMSPEDSSIYLCRTVGRTKNIQYFGAGTRLSVL.

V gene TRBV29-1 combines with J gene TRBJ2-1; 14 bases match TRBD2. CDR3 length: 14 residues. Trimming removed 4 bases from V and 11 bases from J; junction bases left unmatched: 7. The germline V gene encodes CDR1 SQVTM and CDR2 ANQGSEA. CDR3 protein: CSVAGTSGGYQQFF. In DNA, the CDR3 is TGCAGCGTTGCCGGGACTAGCGGGGGCTACCAGCAGTTCTTC.

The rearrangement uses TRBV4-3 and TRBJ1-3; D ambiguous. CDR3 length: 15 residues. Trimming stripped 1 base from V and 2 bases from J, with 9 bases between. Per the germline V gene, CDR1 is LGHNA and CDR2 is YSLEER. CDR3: CASSQVWGTGNTIYF. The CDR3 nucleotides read TGCGCCAGCAGCCAAGTATGGGGAACTGGAAACACCATATATTTT.

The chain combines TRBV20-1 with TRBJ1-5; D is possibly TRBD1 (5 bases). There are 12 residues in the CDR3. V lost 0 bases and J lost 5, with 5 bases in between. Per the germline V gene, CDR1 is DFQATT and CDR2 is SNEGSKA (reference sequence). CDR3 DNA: TGCAGTGCTAGAGACAGGGATCAGCCCCAGCATTTT. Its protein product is CSARDRDQPQHF.

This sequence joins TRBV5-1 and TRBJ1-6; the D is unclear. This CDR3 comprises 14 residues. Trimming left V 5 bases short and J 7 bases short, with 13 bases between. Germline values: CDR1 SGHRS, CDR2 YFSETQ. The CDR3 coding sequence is TGCGCCAGCAGGTCGACTGGGAGGAATTCACCCCTCCACTTT. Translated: CASRSTGRNSPLHF.

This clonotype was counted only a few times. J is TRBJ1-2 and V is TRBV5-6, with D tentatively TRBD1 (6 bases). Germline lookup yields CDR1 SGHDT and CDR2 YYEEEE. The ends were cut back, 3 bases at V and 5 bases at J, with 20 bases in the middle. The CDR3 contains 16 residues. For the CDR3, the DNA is TGTGCCAGCAGCTCGAAGGAGGGGGGTCAGCTGTATGGCTACACCTTC. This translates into CASSSKEGGQLYGYTF.

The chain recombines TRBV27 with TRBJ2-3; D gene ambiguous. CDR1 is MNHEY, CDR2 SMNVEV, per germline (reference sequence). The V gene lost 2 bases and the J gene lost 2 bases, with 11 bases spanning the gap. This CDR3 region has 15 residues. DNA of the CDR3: TGTGCCAGCAGTTTAGGGGTAGCTTCCACAGATACGCAGTATTTT. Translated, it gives CASSLGVASTDTQYF.

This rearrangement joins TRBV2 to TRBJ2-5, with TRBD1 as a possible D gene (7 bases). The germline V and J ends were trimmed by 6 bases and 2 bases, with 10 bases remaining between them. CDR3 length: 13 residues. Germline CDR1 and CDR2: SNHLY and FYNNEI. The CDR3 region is CASREGQQETQYF. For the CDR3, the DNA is TGTGCCAGCAGGGAGGGACAGCAAGAGACCCAGTACTTC.

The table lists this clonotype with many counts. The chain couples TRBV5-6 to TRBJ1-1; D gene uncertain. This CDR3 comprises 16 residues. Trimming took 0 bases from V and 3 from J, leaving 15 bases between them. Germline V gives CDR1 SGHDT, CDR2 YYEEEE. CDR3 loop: CASSLAPGRWHTEAFF. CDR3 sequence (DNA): TGTGCCAGCAGCTTGGCCCCTGGCAGGTGGCACACTGAAGCTTTCTTT.

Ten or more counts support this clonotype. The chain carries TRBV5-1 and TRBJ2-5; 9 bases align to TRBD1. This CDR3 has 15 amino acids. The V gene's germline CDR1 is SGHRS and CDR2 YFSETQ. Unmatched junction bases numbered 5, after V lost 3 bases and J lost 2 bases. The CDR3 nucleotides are TGCGCCAGCAGCTACGTCGGGACAGGGCAAGAGACCCAGTACTTC. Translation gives CASSYVGTGQETQYF.

The CDR3 spells CASSLSAPRGWDQYF. The CDR3 bases are TGTGCCAGCAGTTTATCCGCCCCCCGGGGTTGGGACCAGTACTTC. The chain links TRBV27 to TRBJ2-5; TRBD2 might be the D (5 bases). This CDR3 is built from 15 residues. Trimming left V 0 bases short and J 10 bases short, with 18 bases between. Germline-derived CDR1 and CDR2 are MNHEY and SMNVEV (reference sequence).

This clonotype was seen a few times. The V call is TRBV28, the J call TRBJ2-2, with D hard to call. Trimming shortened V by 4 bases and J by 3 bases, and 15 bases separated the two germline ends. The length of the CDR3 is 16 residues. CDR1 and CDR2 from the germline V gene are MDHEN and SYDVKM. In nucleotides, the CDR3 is TGTGCCAGCAGTTCGTCCGACTCTCGGGACACCGGGGAGCTGTTTTTT. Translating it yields CASSSSDSRDTGELFF.

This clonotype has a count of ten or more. CDR3 sequence reads: CASSLYYQGETQYF. The CDR3 DNA follows: TGTGCCAGCAGCTTGTATTACCAGGGCGAGACCCAGTACTTC. The chain links TRBV5-6 to TRBJ2-5; the D gene is possibly TRBD1 (5 bases). The CDR3 is 14 amino acids. Per the germline V gene, CDR1 is SGHDT and CDR2 is YYEEEE. Trimming took off 1 base at V and 5 bases at J, with 12 bases between the two ends.

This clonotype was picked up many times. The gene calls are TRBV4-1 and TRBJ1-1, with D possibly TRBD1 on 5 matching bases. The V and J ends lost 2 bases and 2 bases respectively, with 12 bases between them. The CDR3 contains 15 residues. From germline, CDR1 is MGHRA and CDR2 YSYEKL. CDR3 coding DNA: TGCGCCAGCAGCCAACCGGGGACGGAAAACACTGAAGCTTTCTTT. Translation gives CASSQPGTENTEAFF.

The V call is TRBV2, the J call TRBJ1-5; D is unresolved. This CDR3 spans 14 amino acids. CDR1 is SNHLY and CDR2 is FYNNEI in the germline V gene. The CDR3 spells CGSAGVDGNQPQHF. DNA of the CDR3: TGTGGTTCAGCGGGCGTAGACGGCAATCAGCCCCAGCATTTT.

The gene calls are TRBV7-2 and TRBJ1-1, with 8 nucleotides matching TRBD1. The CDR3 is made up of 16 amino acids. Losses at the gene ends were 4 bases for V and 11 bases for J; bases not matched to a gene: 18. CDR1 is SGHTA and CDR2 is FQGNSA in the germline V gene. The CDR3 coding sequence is TGTGCCAGCAGCTCCACGGACAGGGTCGCTTCATTGTACGCTTTCTTT. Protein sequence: CASSSTDRVASLYAFF.

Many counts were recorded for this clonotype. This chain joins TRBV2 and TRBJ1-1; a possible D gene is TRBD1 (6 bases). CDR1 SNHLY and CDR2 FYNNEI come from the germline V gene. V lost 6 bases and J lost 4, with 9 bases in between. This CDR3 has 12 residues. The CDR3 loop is CASRRGGTEAFF. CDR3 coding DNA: TGTGCCAGCAGGAGGGGGGGCACTGAAGCTTTCTTT. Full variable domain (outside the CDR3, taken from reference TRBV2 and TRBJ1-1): EPEVTQTPSHQVTQMGQEVILRCVPISNHLYFYWYRQILGQKVEFLVSFYNNEISEKSEIFDDQFSVERPDGSNFTLKIRSTKLEDSAMYFCASRRGGTEAFFGQGTRLTVV.

The DNA for the CDR3 is TGTGCCAGCAGTGCCCAGGTGGGGACTGAAGCTTTCTTT. Translation gives CASSAQVGTEAFF. The chain is built from TRBV27 and TRBJ1-1; D ambiguous. Looked up from germline, CDR1 is MNHEY and CDR2 is SMNVEV (reference sequence). The CDR3 has 13 residues. Trimming took off 5 bases at V and 5 bases at J, with 12 bases between the two ends.

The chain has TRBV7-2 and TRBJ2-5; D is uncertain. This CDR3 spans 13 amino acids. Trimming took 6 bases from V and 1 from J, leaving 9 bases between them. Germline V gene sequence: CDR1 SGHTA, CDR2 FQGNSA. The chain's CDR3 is CASRERSQETQYF. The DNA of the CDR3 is TGTGCCAGCAGGGAGAGGAGCCAAGAGACCCAGTACTTC. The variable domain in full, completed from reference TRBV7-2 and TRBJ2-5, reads GAGVSQSPSNKVTEKGKDVELRCDPISGHTALYWYRQSLGQGLEFLIYFQGNSAPDKSGLPSDRFSAERTGGSVSTLTIQRTQQEDSAVYLCASRERSQETQYFGPGTRLLVL.

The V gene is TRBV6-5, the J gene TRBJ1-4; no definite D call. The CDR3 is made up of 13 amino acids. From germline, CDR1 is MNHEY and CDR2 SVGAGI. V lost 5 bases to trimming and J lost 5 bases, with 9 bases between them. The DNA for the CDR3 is TGTGCCAGCAGTACTGGCCAAAATGAAAAACTGTTTTTT. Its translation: CASSTGQNEKLFF.

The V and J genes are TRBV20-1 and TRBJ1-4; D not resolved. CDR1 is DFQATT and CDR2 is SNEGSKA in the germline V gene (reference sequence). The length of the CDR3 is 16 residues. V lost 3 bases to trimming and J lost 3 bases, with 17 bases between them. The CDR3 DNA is TGCAGTGCTAGCGTGGGCTTCCAGTCGGCTAATGAAAAACTGTTTTTT. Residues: CSASVGFQSANEKLFF.